The 2 T cell receptor beta chains in this list originate from one sample, sequenced in a study of glioma-infiltrating T cells. Amplification of TCR alpha and beta CDR3 regions from RNA used iRepertoire nested multiplex PCR. TCRdb re-derived calls from the multiplex PCR reads in MiXCR, one entry per CDR3 protein. Of fewer than 250,000 distinct CDR3 sequences in the sample, roughly 32% were seen once. Sequenced material: glioma tissue, nonneoplastic brain tissue, or PBMCs (not recorded which). The origin of the receptors is a human donor with low-grade glioma or glioblastoma, undergoing nonglioma brain surgery, or in good health (not recorded which).

Only a few counts were recorded for this clonotype. The genes are TRBV30 and TRBJ2-1; no clear D gene. CDR1 is GTSNPN and CDR2 is SVGIG in the germline V gene (reference sequence). Trimming took off 3 bases at V and 4 bases at J, with 7 bases between the two ends. The CDR3 has 12 residues. The CDR3 DNA is TGTGCCTGGAGGCCACAGTACAATGAGCAGTTCTTC. It yields the protein CAWRPQYNEQFF.

This clonotype has a count of ten or more. CDR3 sequence reads: CSARAGGLYNEQFF. CDR3 coding DNA: TGCAGTGCTAGAGCGGGAGGGCTCTACAATGAGCAGTTCTTC. The chain recombines TRBV20-1 with TRBJ2-1; 8 bases agree with TRBD2. CDR1 is DFQATT and CDR2 is SNEGSKA in the germline V gene (reference sequence). V was pared by 1 base and J by 3 bases, with 2 bases of the junction left unmatched. This CDR3 has 14 residues.